The 18 T cell receptor beta chains below come from one sample, sequenced in a study of blood T cell repertoires in COVID-19. Only in-frame clones appear in the TCRdb table, and some are missing; sequencing was by immunoSEQ multiplex PCR. Of roughly 190,000 clones detected, about 88% appear once; the ten largest clones hold around 1.1%. The specimen sequenced was peripheral blood. These receptors originate from a man aged 25 to 40 with acute or convalescent COVID-19.

The J gene is TRBJ1-2, the V gene TRBV6-5; no definite D call. The germline V gene has CDR1 MNHEY and CDR2 SVGAGI. The CDR3 spans 15 residues. V lost 1 base and J 8 bases, leaving 17 bases between the germline ends. The DNA of the CDR3 is TGTGCCAGCAGTTACTTGGTTTCGGGTGCCTTCGGCTACACCTTC. Its protein product is CASSYLVSGAFGYTF.

CDR3 protein: CASSPPGEPYEQYF. Here the CDR3 DNA reads TGTGCCAGCAGTCCCCCGGGGGAACCCTACGAGCAGTACTTC. This chain connects TRBV28 to TRBJ2-7, with D perhaps TRBD2 (6 bases). Trimming took off 5 bases at V and 2 bases at J, with 13 bases between the two ends. Germline values: CDR1 MDHEN, CDR2 SYDVKM. The CDR3 sequence is 14 residues long.

This chain joins TRBV18 and TRBJ1-2; D is ambiguous. The V and J ends lost 2 bases and 4 bases respectively, with 8 bases between them. CDR1 is KGHSH, CDR2 LQKENI, per germline. The CDR3 has 13 amino acids. The DNA for the CDR3 is TGTGCCAGCTCACCAGAGGGCGGCTATGGCTACACCTTC. It yields the protein CASSPEGGYGYTF.

The chain uses TRBV27 and TRBJ2-1; perhaps TRBD2 as D (5 bases). Deletions cut 1 base from V and 8 bases from J, with 12 bases between. The CDR3 contains 14 residues. CDR1 is MNHEY and CDR2 is SMNVEV in the germline V gene (reference sequence). CDR3 amino acids: CASSLFSYGDEQFF. The CDR3 DNA is TGTGCCAGCAGTTTATTTAGTTACGGGGATGAGCAGTTCTTC.

The chain couples TRBV6-5 to TRBJ2-3; tentative D call: TRBD2 (6 bases). CDR3 length: 15 amino acids. Looked up from germline, CDR1 is MNHEY and CDR2 is SVGAGI. The V gene lost 7 bases and the J gene lost 5 bases, with 19 bases spanning the gap. The CDR3 DNA is TGTGCCAGCACTCCCGGAGGGCCTTTGGTAGATACGCAGTATTTT. It specifies CASTPGGPLVDTQYF.

V is TRBV6-5 and J is TRBJ1-5, with 7 bases identical to TRBD1. Germline loops: CDR1 MNHEY, CDR2 SVGAGI. This CDR3 is built from 14 residues. V was clipped by 6 bases and J by 4 bases; unmatched bases: 6. The CDR3 loop is CASSSGTANQPQHF. The DNA of the CDR3 is TGTGCCAGCAGCTCCGGGACAGCTAATCAGCCCCAGCATTTT.

The V and J genes are TRBV6-5 and TRBJ1-1; 7 bases agree with TRBD1. The germline CDR1 and CDR2 sequences are MNHEY and SVGAGI. This CDR3 region has 15 residues. Unmatched junction bases numbered 8, after V lost 6 bases and J lost 1 base. CDR3 coding DNA: TGTGCCAGCAGGGTTAATAGGGGGCAGAACACTGAAGCTTTCTTT. Its translation is CASRVNRGQNTEAFF.

Points on this clone: Relative to the germline gene, one junction end is altered; a read error may explain this. The V call is TRBV10-3, the J call TRBJ2-1, with D possibly being TRBD2 (5 bases). Looked up from germline, CDR1 is ENHRY and CDR2 is SYGVKD. The CDR3 is 13 amino acids. The CDR3 region has the DNA TGTGCCATCAGTGAGTCGACTGGGAGCGCAAGGATCTTC. It specifies CAISESTGSARIF.

The V gene is TRBV5-1, the J gene TRBJ2-5; D is ambiguous. Germline V gene data show CDR1 as SGHRS and CDR2 as YFSETQ. Between the trimmed V and J ends, which lost 0 bases and 0 bases, there was a span of 6 bases. The CDR3 is made up of 14 amino acids. The DNA for the CDR3 is TGCGCCAGCAGCTTGGAACAGAACCAAGAGACCCAGTACTTC. Amino acid sequence: CASSLEQNQETQYF.

This clone was seen just once. Because it lacks the conserved phenylalanine or tryptophan at the end, this CDR3 is likely a read error. No DNA is shown, since the ends of the CDR3 on it are uncertain; the CDR3 is the one TCRdb lists. This chain uses TRBV11-2 with TRBJ2-7; the table names TRBD2, a call not compared with the DNA. With termini counted, the CDR3 has 13 amino acids. Germline CDR1 and CDR2: SGHAT and FQNNGV. CDR3 sequence: CASSLERFGKIRL.

The chain uses TRBV9 and TRBJ2-2, with D maybe TRBD1 (6 bases). CDR3 length equals 16 residues. Trimming removed 1 base from V and 1 base from J, with 11 bases in between. CDR1 is SGDLS and CDR2 is YYNGEE in the germline V gene. In DNA form, the CDR3 reads TGTGCCAGCAGCGTAAAAGGGGGAGTGAACACCGGGGAGCTGTTTTTT. Translation: CASSVKGGVNTGELFF.

The CDR3 loop reads CASSFRDYHTDTQYF. The CDR3 nucleotides are TGTGCCAGCAGCTTTAGGGACTACCACACAGATACGCAGTATTTT. The chain joins TRBV7-9 to TRBJ2-3; 7 bases align to TRBD2. Germline trimming cut 3 bases from V and 2 bases from J; bases unmatched to any gene: 5. The CDR3 totals 15 residues. CDR1 is SEHNR, CDR2 FQNEAQ, per germline (reference sequence). Using reference TRBV7-9 and TRBJ2-3 for the parts outside the CDR3, the full variable domain is DTGVSQNPRHKITKRGQNVTFRCDPISEHNRLYWYRQTLGQGPEFLTYFQNEAQLEKSRLLSDRFSAERPKGSFSTLEIQRTEQGDSAMYLCASSFRDYHTDTQYFGPGTRLTVL.

The chain employs TRBV28 and TRBJ1-1; D uncertain. The CDR3 loop spans 10 amino acids. The V gene's germline CDR1 is MDHEN and CDR2 SYDVKM. CDR3 nucleotide sequence: TGTGCGGCAATTCGCACTGAAGCTTTCTTT. Encoded protein: CAAIRTEAFF.

The rearrangement joins TRBV19 to TRBJ1-5; TRBD1 is a possible D gene (5 bases). The CDR3 is 18 amino acids. Germline assignment: CDR1 LNHDA and CDR2 SQIVND (reference sequence). Trimming took 0 bases from V and 0 from J, leaving 15 bases between them. The CDR3 loop is CASSIDGGDWSSNQPQHF. CDR3 nucleotides: TGTGCCAGTAGTATAGATGGAGGGGACTGGAGTAGCAATCAGCCCCAGCATTTT.

The chain carries TRBV4-1 and TRBJ2-1; D remains unclear. Trimming shortened V by 4 bases and J by 10 bases, and 11 bases separated the two germline ends. From germline, CDR1 is MGHRA and CDR2 YSYEKL. CDR3 length: 12 amino acids. CDR3 nucleotides: TGCGCCAGCAGCCCAATACTCGGGGAGCAGTTCTTC. This gives the protein CASSPILGEQFF.

This chain links TRBV28 with TRBJ2-7, with D possibly TRBD2 on 7 matching bases. V lost 5 bases, J lost 2 bases, and 19 bases lay in between. CDR1 is MDHEN, CDR2 SYDVKM, per germline. CDR3 length: 16 amino acids. The CDR3 sequence is CASSPLRGGSTYEQYF. CDR3 nucleotides: TGTGCCAGCAGTCCACTAAGGGGGGGATCCACCTACGAGCAGTACTTC.

The chain uses TRBV30 and TRBJ1-1; D might be TRBD1 (5 bases). The CDR3 is made up of 15 amino acids. The germline V gene encodes CDR1 GTSNPN and CDR2 SVGIG (reference sequence). V was shortened by 3 bases and J by 1 base, with 15 bases between the two germline ends. CDR3 loop: CAWRTPGRRNTEAFF. CDR3 sequence (DNA): TGTGCCTGGAGAACACCAGGGAGGAGGAACACTGAAGCTTTCTTT.

This chain connects TRBV5-5 to TRBJ1-5; perhaps TRBD1 as D (5 bases). The ends were cut back, 4 bases at V and 7 bases at J, with 18 bases in the middle. The CDR3 totals 15 residues. Germline CDR1 SGHKS, CDR2 YYEKEE (reference sequence). CDR3 in DNA: TGTGCCAGCAGCGAGGGACTGCTTACGTCCCAGCCCCAGCATTTT. The encoded protein is CASSEGLLTSQPQHF.